This T cell receptor (beta chain) was retrieved from a study of T cell responses to AZD1222 COVID-19 vaccine. Germline CDR1 reads SQVTM; CDR2 reads ANQGSEA. The length of the CDR3 is 12 residues. V was shortened by 6 bases and J by 0 bases, with 6 bases between the two germline ends. Data came from immunoSEQ multiplex PCR; TCRdb stores just in-frame clones and leaves some out. The repertoire holds around 65,000 clones, about four fifths seen once, with 20% to 30% in the top ten. The clonotype comes from an adult who received the AZD1222 COVID-19 vaccine. V usage is TRBV29-1 and J usage is TRBJ2-4; D is possibly TRBD1 (5 bases). Sequenced here: peripheral blood, sampled 28 days after the second AZD1222 dose. The CDR3 loop reads CSVGLAKNIQYF. Here the CDR3 DNA reads TGCAGCGTGGGGCTAGCCAAAAACATTCAGTACTTC.